This TCR beta chain is from a study of Graves' ophthalmopathy and Graves' hyperthyroidism. The CDR3 loop spans 14 amino acids. Germline V gene sequence: CDR1 SQVTM, CDR2 ANQGSEA. Trimming took 7 bases from V and 1 from J; bases not matched to a gene: 5. From RNA, the CDR3 regions of TCR beta chains were amplified and sequenced. The first round was an RT-PCR with HTBI primers, and the second round was a multiplex PCR. TCRdb re-derived calls from the multiplex PCR reads in MiXCR, one entry per CDR3 protein. This table has about 740,000 distinct CDR3 sequences, 40% appearing once. Study-wide findings and caveats: A majority of expanded thyroid clonotypes exceeding 0.001 frequency were likewise present in blood.

This clonotype was seen at least ten times. Its antigen is unknown. The sequencing sample was made of peripheral blood. This clonotype was obtained from an adult man with Graves' ophthalmopathy. V gene TRBV29-1 combines with J gene TRBJ2-7; 12 positions agree with TRBD1. CDR3 in DNA: TGCAGCGCTGTGGGACAGGGGGCGTCCTACGAGCAGTACTTC. Residues: CSAVGQGASYEQYF.